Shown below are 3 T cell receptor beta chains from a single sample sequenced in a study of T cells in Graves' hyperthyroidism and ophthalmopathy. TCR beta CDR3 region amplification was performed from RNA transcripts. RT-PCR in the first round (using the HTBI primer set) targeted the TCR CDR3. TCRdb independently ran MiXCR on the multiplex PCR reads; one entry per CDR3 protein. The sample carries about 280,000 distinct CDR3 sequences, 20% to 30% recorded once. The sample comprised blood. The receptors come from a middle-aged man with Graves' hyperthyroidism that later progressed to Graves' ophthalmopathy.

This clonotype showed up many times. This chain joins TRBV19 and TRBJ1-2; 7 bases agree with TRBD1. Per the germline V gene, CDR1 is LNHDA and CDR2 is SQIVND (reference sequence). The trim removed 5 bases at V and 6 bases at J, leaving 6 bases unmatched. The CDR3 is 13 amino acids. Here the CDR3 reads CASSANRGDGYTF. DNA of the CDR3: TGTGCCAGTAGTGCCAACAGGGGTGATGGCTACACCTTC.

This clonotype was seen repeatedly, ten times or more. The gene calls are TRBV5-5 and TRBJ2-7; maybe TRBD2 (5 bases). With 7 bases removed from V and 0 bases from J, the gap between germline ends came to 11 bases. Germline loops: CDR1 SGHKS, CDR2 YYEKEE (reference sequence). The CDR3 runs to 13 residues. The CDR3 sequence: CASFSGSSYEQYF. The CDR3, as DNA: TGTGCCAGCTTCTCGGGGAGCTCCTACGAGCAGTACTTC.

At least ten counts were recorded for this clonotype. The CDR3 DNA reads TGTGCCTGGAGTTTAACCTGGGGCTACACCTTC. Protein: CAWSLTWGYTF. V gene TRBV30 combines with J gene TRBJ1-2; D not resolved. The CDR3 sequence is 11 residues long. Trimming removed 2 bases from V and 8 bases from J, with 9 bases in between. Germline V gene data show CDR1 as GTSNPN and CDR2 as SVGIG (reference sequence).